This TCR beta chain came from a study of cytomegalovirus exposure and HLA in healthy donors. Broader study findings: Cytomegalovirus-associated status was assigned to around 160 TCR beta chains. Among TCR sequences, most were rare, though some public TCRs appeared in many donors.

Comment on this clone: What it binds is not known.

The CDR3 is 15 residues long. Trimming at V came to 6 bases and at J to 6 bases, leaving 8 bases not matched to a gene. Germline V gene data show CDR1 as MNHNS and CDR2 as SASEGT. PCR employed 60 Vbeta and 13 Jbeta primers. Sequencing used immunoSEQ multiplex PCR; TCRdb keeps in-frame clones, though not all of them. The sample shows about 160,000 clones, approximately 77% of them seen only once. This TCR came from a male donor in good health and CMV-seronegative. The chain combines TRBV6-1 with TRBJ1-5; TRBD1 agrees at 10 bases. Sequencing was done on a sample of PBMCs. The CDR3 DNA follows: TGTGCCAGCAGGGATGGGACAGGGGTTACTCAGCCCCAGCATTTT. Translating gives CASRDGTGVTQPQHF.